The present T cell receptor beta chain was sequenced within a study of radiotherapy plus CTLA-4 blockade in lung cancer. TCRdb's table, derived via immunoSEQ multiplex PCR, lists solely in-frame clones and lacks some. The sample gives 85,000 to 120,000 clones, approximately 81% of which show up once; 2% to 3% is in the top ten. Trimming took 6 bases from V and 0 from J, leaving 12 bases between them. The CDR3 is 15 residues long. Germline CDR1 and CDR2: MNHNS and SASEGT. This sample comprised peripheral blood, obtained from a patient treated with radiotherapy plus ipilimumab. The chain carries TRBV6-1 and TRBJ1-5; D remains ambiguous. The source is a human donor with non-small cell lung cancer that progressed on radiotherapy plus ipilimumab. Some clones in this sample may be carry-over from other donors' samples. Written as DNA, the CDR3 is TGTGCCAGCAGAGGAGACATTCATAGCAATCAGCCCCAGCATTTT. Its translation: CASRGDIHSNQPQHF.